This T cell receptor (beta chain) appears in the sequencing data of a study of blood T cell repertoires in COVID-19. Study-level background: The United States, Italy and Spain provided the acute and convalescent COVID-19 samples. The cDNA or gDNA used as material had been derived from T cells, B-cell-depleted T cells, or PBMCs.

As handled by the study authors: Estimation of nucleated cell counts relied on the amplification of reference gene primers. TCRdb's copy holds only in-frame clones and misses some; the assay was immunoSEQ multiplex PCR. V and J calls plus clone size are reproduced from that table; the DNA served to infer D and trimming. The sample holds about 370,000 clones, about 90% seen once. The germline gives CDR1 KGHSH, CDR2 LQKENI. The CDR3 runs 15 residues. Trimming pared 2 bases from V and 5 bases from J, leaving 13 bases between. This clone was picked up a small number of times. The sample holds other DNA sequences that translate to the same CDR3.

The sample taken for sequencing was peripheral blood. This TCR was sampled from a man aged 18 to 30 with active or convalescent COVID-19. V is TRBV18 and J is TRBJ1-5; D might be TRBD1 (6 bases). DNA of the CDR3: TGTGCCAGCTCACCATACCGGGACACCGATCAGCCCCAGCATTTT. It yields the protein CASSPYRDTDQPQHF.